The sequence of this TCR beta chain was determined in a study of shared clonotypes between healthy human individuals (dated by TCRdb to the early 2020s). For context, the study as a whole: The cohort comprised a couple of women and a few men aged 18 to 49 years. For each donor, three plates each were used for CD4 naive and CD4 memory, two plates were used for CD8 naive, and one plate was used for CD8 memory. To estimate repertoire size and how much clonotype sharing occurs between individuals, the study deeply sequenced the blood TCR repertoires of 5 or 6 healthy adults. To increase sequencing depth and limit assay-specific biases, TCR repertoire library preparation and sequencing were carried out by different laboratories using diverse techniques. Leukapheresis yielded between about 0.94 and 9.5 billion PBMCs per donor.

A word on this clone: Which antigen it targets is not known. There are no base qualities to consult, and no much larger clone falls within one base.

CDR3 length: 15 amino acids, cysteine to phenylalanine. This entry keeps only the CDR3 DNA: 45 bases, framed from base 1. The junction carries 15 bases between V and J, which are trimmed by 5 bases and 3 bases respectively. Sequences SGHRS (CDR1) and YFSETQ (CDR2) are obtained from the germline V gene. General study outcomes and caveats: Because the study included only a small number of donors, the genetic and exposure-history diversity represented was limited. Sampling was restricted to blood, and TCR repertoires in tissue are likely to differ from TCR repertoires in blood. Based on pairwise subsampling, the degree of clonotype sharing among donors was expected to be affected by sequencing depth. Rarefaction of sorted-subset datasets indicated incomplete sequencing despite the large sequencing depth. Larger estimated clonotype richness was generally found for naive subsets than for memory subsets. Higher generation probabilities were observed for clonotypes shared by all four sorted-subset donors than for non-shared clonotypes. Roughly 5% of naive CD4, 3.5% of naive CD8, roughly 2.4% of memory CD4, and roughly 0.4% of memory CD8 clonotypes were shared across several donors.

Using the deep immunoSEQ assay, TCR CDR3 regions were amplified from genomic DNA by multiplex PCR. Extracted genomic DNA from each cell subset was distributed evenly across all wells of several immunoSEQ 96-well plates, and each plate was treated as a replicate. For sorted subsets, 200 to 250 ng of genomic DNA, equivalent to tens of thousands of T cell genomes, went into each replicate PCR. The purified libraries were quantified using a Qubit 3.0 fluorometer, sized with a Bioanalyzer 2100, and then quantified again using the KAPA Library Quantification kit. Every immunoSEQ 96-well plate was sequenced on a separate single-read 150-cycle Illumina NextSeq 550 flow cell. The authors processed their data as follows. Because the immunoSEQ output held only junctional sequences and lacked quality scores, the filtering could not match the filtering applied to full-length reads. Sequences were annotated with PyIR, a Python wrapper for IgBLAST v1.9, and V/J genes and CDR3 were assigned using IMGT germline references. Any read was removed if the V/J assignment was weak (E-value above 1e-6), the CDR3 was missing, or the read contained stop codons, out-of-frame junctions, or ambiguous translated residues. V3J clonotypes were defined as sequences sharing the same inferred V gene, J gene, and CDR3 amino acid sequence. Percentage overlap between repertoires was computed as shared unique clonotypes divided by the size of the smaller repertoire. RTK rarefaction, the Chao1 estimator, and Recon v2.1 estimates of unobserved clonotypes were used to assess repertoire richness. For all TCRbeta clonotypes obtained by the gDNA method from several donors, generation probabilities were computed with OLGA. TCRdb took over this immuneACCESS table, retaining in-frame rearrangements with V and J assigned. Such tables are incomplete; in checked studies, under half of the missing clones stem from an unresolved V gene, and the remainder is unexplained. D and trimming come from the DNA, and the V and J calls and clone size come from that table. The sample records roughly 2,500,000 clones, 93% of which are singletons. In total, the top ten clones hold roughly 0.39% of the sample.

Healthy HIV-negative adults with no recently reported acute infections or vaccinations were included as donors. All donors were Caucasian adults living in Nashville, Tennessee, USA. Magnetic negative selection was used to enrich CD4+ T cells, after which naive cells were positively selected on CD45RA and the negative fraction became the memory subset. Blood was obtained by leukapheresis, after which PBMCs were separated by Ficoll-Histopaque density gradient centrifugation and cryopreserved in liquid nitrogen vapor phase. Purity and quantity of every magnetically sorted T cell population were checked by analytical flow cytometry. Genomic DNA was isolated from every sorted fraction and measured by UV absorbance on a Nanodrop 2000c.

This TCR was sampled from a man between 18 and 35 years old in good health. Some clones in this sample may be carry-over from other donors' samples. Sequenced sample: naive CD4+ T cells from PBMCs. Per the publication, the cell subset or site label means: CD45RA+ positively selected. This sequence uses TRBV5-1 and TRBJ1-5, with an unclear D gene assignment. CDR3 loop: CASRLDPGSNQPQHF. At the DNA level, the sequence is TGCGCCAGCAGACTTGACCCCGGGTCCAATCAGCCCCAGCATTTT.